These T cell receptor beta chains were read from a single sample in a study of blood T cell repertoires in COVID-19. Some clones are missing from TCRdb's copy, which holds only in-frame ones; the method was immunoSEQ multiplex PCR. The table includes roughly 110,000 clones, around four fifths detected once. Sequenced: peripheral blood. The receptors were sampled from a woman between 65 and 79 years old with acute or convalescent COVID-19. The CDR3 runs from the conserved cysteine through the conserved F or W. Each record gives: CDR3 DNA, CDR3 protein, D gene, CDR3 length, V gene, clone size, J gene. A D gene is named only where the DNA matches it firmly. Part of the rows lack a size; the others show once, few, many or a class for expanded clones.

CDR3 DNA: TGTGCCAGCAGCTCAAGACTAGTAGGGAATGAGCAGTTCTTC
CDR3 protein: CASSSRLVGNEQFF
D gene: .
CDR3 length: 14
V gene: TRBV7-8
clone size: few
J gene: TRBJ2-1

CDR3 DNA: TGCGCCAGCAGTTACAATCTCCGGGACAGAAATGGCTACACCTTC
CDR3 protein: CASSYNLRDRNGYTF
D gene: TRBD1
CDR3 length: 15
V gene: TRBV5-1
clone size: .
J gene: TRBJ1-2

CDR3 DNA: TGTGCCAGCTCACCAGGCGTGGAGGGCTATGGCTACACCTTC
CDR3 protein: CASSPGVEGYGYTF
D gene: .
CDR3 length: 14
V gene: TRBV18
clone size: .
J gene: TRBJ1-2

CDR3 DNA: TGTGCCAGCAGCATGACAGGGGGGGACACTGAAGCTTTCTTT
CDR3 protein: CASSMTGGDTEAFF
D gene: TRBD1
CDR3 length: 14
V gene: TRBV28
clone size: .
J gene: TRBJ1-1

CDR3 DNA: TGTGCCAGTAGTACTCGGACACCCCCTCAGGCCGGGGAGCTGTTTTTT
CDR3 protein: CASSTRTPPQAGELFF
D gene: .
CDR3 length: 16
V gene: TRBV19
clone size: .
J gene: TRBJ2-2

CDR3 DNA: TGTGCCTGCGGGACAGGGGGTTACAATCAGCCCCAGCATTTT
CDR3 protein: CACGTGGYNQPQHF
D gene: TRBD1
CDR3 length: 14
V gene: TRBV30
clone size: .
J gene: TRBJ1-5

CDR3 DNA: TGTGCCAGCACCGTACAGGGTTATTCACCCCTCCACTTT
CDR3 protein: CASTVQGYSPLHF
D gene: .
CDR3 length: 13
V gene: TRBV12-3/TRBV12-4
clone size: .
J gene: TRBJ1-6

CDR3 DNA: TGTGCCAGCAGCCAGGTGGTGGGGAGTGGGCGAGAGAATGGCTACACCTTC
CDR3 protein: CASSQVVGSGRENGYTF
D gene: .
CDR3 length: 17
V gene: TRBV28
clone size: .
J gene: TRBJ1-2

CDR3 DNA: TGTGCCAGCAGCCCCGAAGACAGGGGGGGATTGGATACGCAGTATTTT
CDR3 protein: CASSPEDRGGLDTQYF
D gene: TRBD1
CDR3 length: 16
V gene: TRBV7-3
clone size: .
J gene: TRBJ2-3

CDR3 DNA: TGCGCCAGCCGACAGGGGAGGGGAGATACGCAGTATTTT
CDR3 protein: CASRQGRGDTQYF
D gene: .
CDR3 length: 13
V gene: TRBV5-1
clone size: .
J gene: TRBJ2-3

CDR3 DNA: TGTGCCAGCAGCGTACTACAGGGTAACACTGAAGCTTTCTTT
CDR3 protein: CASSVLQGNTEAFF
D gene: .
CDR3 length: 14
V gene: TRBV9
clone size: .
J gene: TRBJ1-1

CDR3 DNA: TGCGCCAGCAGCTTTTCAGGTCTCCGCACAGATACGCAGTATTTT
CDR3 protein: CASSFSGLRTDTQYF
D gene: .
CDR3 length: 15
V gene: TRBV5-1
clone size: .
J gene: TRBJ2-3

CDR3 DNA: TGTGCCAGCTCGTCGTTGGGCCAGGGAGGTCAGCCCCAGCATTTT
CDR3 protein: CASSSLGQGGQPQHF
D gene: .
CDR3 length: 15
V gene: TRBV18
clone size: .
J gene: TRBJ1-5

CDR3 DNA: TGTGCCAGCAGCGCCAGGGGACAGGGCACGAACACCGGGGAGCTGTTTTTT
CDR3 protein: CASSARGQGTNTGELFF
D gene: TRBD1
CDR3 length: 17
V gene: TRBV9
clone size: .
J gene: TRBJ2-2

CDR3 DNA: TGCGCCAGCCGAGGACAGCCCTTCGAGACCCAGTACTTC
CDR3 protein: CASRGQPFETQYF
D gene: .
CDR3 length: 13
V gene: TRBV5-1
clone size: .
J gene: TRBJ2-5

CDR3 DNA: TGCAGCGCTGGGACTTATAGCAATCAGCCCCAGCATTTT
CDR3 protein: CSAGTYSNQPQHF
D gene: .
CDR3 length: 13
V gene: TRBV29-1
clone size: .
J gene: TRBJ1-5

CDR3 DNA: TGTGCCACCAGTGATTACGGTCCCGGAGGATACAATGAGCAGTTCTTC
CDR3 protein: CATSDYGPGGYNEQFF
D gene: .
CDR3 length: 16
V gene: TRBV24-1
clone size: .
J gene: TRBJ2-1

CDR3 DNA: TGTGCCAGCAGTGAAGCGACGACAGGGGGTGTCGGGAAGGATGGCTACACCTTC
CDR3 protein: CASSEATTGGVGKDGYTF
D gene: TRBD1
CDR3 length: 18
V gene: TRBV6-1
clone size: .
J gene: TRBJ1-2

CDR3 DNA: TGTGCCAGCAGCTTGGGTAAACGACAGGTCCCCACCTACGAGCAGTACTTC
CDR3 protein: CASSLGKRQVPTYEQYF
D gene: .
CDR3 length: 17
V gene: TRBV5-6
clone size: .
J gene: TRBJ2-7

CDR3 DNA: TGCAGCGTTGAATCGCGGGCAGACAATGAGCAGTTCTTC
CDR3 protein: CSVESRADNEQFF
D gene: .
CDR3 length: 13
V gene: TRBV29-1
clone size: .
J gene: TRBJ2-1

CDR3 DNA: TGCGCCAGCAGTGAAGCCATTAGCAATCAGCCCCAGCATTTT
CDR3 protein: CASSEAISNQPQHF
D gene: .
CDR3 length: 14
V gene: TRBV10-2
clone size: .
J gene: TRBJ1-5

CDR3 DNA: TGTGCCAGCAGTCCGGGACAGGCGGACGGCGAGCAGTACTTC
CDR3 protein: CASSPGQADGEQYF
D gene: TRBD1
CDR3 length: 14
V gene: TRBV6-5
clone size: .
J gene: TRBJ2-7

CDR3 DNA: TGTGCCATCAGTGAGACAGATAGCTATGGCTACACCTTC
CDR3 protein: CAISETDSYGYTF
D gene: .
CDR3 length: 13
V gene: TRBV10-3
clone size: .
J gene: TRBJ1-2

CDR3 DNA: TGTGCTAGTGGTTCCTCCTCGCCCAGGGGGCGGGTTTTTCAAGAGACCCAGTACTTC
CDR3 protein: CASGSSSPRGRVFQETQYF
D gene: TRBD1
CDR3 length: 19
V gene: TRBV12-5
clone size: .
J gene: TRBJ2-5

CDR3 DNA: TGTGCCACCAGCAACGAACAGGTCAACTATGGCTACACCTTC
CDR3 protein: CATSNEQVNYGYTF
D gene: .
CDR3 length: 14
V gene: TRBV15
clone size: once
J gene: TRBJ1-2

CDR3 DNA: TGTGCCACCCACAGCTCCTATAATTCACCCCTCCACTTT
CDR3 protein: CATHSSYNSPLHF
D gene: .
CDR3 length: 13
V gene: TRBV28
clone size: .
J gene: TRBJ1-6

CDR3 DNA: TGTGCCAGCAGTGAGGAGGGAAGAAATTCACCCCTCCACTTT
CDR3 protein: CASSEEGRNSPLHF
D gene: .
CDR3 length: 14
V gene: TRBV2
clone size: .
J gene: TRBJ1-6

CDR3 DNA: TGTGCCAGCAGTTTGTTAAATTTGAACACTGAAGCTTTCTTT
CDR3 protein: CASSLLNLNTEAFF
D gene: .
CDR3 length: 14
V gene: TRBV28
clone size: .
J gene: TRBJ1-1

CDR3 DNA: TGTGCCACCAGTGATCCCGGGACTAGCGGGTTCTACAATGAGCAGTTCTTC
CDR3 protein: CATSDPGTSGFYNEQFF
D gene: TRBD2
CDR3 length: 17
V gene: TRBV24-1
clone size: .
J gene: TRBJ2-1

CDR3 DNA: TGCGCCAGCAGCGCCGGAGGAGGAAACACCATATATTTT
CDR3 protein: CASSAGGGNTIYF
D gene: .
CDR3 length: 13
V gene: TRBV5-1
clone size: .
J gene: TRBJ1-3

CDR3 DNA: TGTGCCACCCAACCCTCAGCGGGAGTTCGTGGTGAGCAGTTCTTC
CDR3 protein: CATQPSAGVRGEQFF
D gene: TRBD2
CDR3 length: 15
V gene: TRBV10-3
clone size: .
J gene: TRBJ2-1

CDR3 DNA: TGTGCCAGCAGCGTAGAGCCAAGCTCTGGAAACACCATATATTTT
CDR3 protein: CASSVEPSSGNTIYF
D gene: .
CDR3 length: 15
V gene: TRBV9
clone size: .
J gene: TRBJ1-3

CDR3 DNA: TGTGCCTGGAGTCTACAGGGGAACTATGGCTACACCTTC
CDR3 protein: CAWSLQGNYGYTF
D gene: TRBD1
CDR3 length: 13
V gene: TRBV30
clone size: .
J gene: TRBJ1-2

CDR3 DNA: TGTGCCATCCCTCTCGGGGACAGGGGTGAAGCTTTCTTT
CDR3 protein: CAIPLGDRGEAFF
D gene: TRBD1
CDR3 length: 13
V gene: TRBV2
clone size: .
J gene: TRBJ1-1

CDR3 DNA: TGTGCCAGCAGAGGACTAGCGGGGGGAGAGACCCAGTACTTC
CDR3 protein: CASRGLAGGETQYF
D gene: TRBD2
CDR3 length: 14
V gene: TRBV2
clone size: once
J gene: TRBJ2-5

CDR3 DNA: TGCGCCAGCAGCCAAGGGACAGCGGTTAATTCACCCCTCCACTTT
CDR3 protein: CASSQGTAVNSPLHF
D gene: .
CDR3 length: 15
V gene: TRBV4-1
clone size: .
J gene: TRBJ1-6

CDR3 DNA: TGTGCCAGCAGTGAAACGAGACAGGTCAATCAGCCCCAGCATTTT
CDR3 protein: CASSETRQVNQPQHF
D gene: .
CDR3 length: 15
V gene: TRBV6-1
clone size: once
J gene: TRBJ1-5

CDR3 DNA: TGTGCCAGCAGCGGGGGACAATATGGCTACACCTTC
CDR3 protein: CASSGGQYGYTF
D gene: .
CDR3 length: 12
V gene: TRBV5-4
clone size: few
J gene: TRBJ1-2

CDR3 DNA: TGTGCCAGCAGCTCCGGGACAGCTGGAAACACCATATATTTT
CDR3 protein: CASSSGTAGNTIYF
D gene: TRBD1
CDR3 length: 14
V gene: TRBV7-6
clone size: .
J gene: TRBJ1-3

CDR3 DNA: TGTGCCAGCAGGACCTTAGGGAGCACTGAAGCTTTCTTT
CDR3 protein: CASRTLGSTEAFF
D gene: .
CDR3 length: 13
V gene: TRBV27
clone size: .
J gene: TRBJ1-1

CDR3 DNA: TGTGCCAGCAGCCGGGGCCAAGCCGAACAGCCCCAGCATTTT
CDR3 protein: CASSRGQAEQPQHF
D gene: .
CDR3 length: 14
V gene: TRBV3-1/TRBV3-2
clone size: few
J gene: TRBJ1-5

CDR3 DNA: TGCGCCAGCAGCCCGGAGGCGGTTGGGGGGGCCCAGTACTTC
CDR3 protein: CASSPEAVGGAQYF
D gene: TRBD2
CDR3 length: 14
V gene: TRBV5-1
clone size: .
J gene: TRBJ2-5

CDR3 DNA: TGTGCCACCAGCCGAGCTAGCACAGATACGCAGTATTTT
CDR3 protein: CATSRASTDTQYF
D gene: .
CDR3 length: 13
V gene: TRBV15
clone size: .
J gene: TRBJ2-3

CDR3 DNA: TGTGCCAGCAGCCTAACGACGGCGGGGGTAGGCAATGAGCAGTTCTTC
CDR3 protein: CASSLTTAGVGNEQFF
D gene: TRBD2
CDR3 length: 16
V gene: TRBV3-1/TRBV3-2
clone size: .
J gene: TRBJ2-1

CDR3 DNA: TGTGCCAGCAGTTTATCTCCTAGCTATGGCTACACCTTC
CDR3 protein: CASSLSPSYGYTF
D gene: .
CDR3 length: 13
V gene: TRBV27
clone size: .
J gene: TRBJ1-2

CDR3 DNA: TGTGCCAGCAGTGGGGACGGGGGAAGGTATGGCTACACCTTC
CDR3 protein: CASSGDGGRYGYTF
D gene: .
CDR3 length: 14
V gene: TRBV28
clone size: .
J gene: TRBJ1-2

CDR3 DNA: TGTGCCAGCAGCGTAGGTCCTAGCGGGAGATCCAACGAGCAGTACTTC
CDR3 protein: CASSVGPSGRSNEQYF
D gene: TRBD2
CDR3 length: 16
V gene: TRBV9
clone size: few
J gene: TRBJ2-7

CDR3 DNA: TGTGCCAGCAGCAGAGGACAGGGGAGGGCCGGGGAGCTGTTTTTT
CDR3 protein: CASSRGQGRAGELFF
D gene: TRBD1
CDR3 length: 15
V gene: TRBV9
clone size: .
J gene: TRBJ2-2

CDR3 DNA: TGTGCCAGTAGCCCTAGGGGGACAGATACGCAGTATTTT
CDR3 protein: CASSPRGTDTQYF
D gene: .
CDR3 length: 13
V gene: TRBV19
clone size: .
J gene: TRBJ2-3